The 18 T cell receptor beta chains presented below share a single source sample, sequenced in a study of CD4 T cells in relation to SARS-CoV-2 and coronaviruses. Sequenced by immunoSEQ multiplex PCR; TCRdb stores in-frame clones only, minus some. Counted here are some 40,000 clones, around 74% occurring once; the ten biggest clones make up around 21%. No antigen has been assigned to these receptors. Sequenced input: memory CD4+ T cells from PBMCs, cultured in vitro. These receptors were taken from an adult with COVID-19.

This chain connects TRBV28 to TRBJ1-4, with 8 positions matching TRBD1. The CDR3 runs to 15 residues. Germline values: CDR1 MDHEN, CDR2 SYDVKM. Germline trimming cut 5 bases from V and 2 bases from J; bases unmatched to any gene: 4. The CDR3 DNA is TGTGCCAGCAGTGTACAGGGGGAGACTAATGAAAAACTGTTTTTT. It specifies CASSVQGETNEKLFF.

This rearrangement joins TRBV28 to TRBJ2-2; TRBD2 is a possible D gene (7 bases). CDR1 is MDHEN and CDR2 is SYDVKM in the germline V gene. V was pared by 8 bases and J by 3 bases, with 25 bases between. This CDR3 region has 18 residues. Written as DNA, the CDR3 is TGTGCCAGCCGTCTAGGGGGGGTAAGAGCGGGATACACCGGGGAGCTGTTTTTT. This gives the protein CASRLGGVRAGYTGELFF.

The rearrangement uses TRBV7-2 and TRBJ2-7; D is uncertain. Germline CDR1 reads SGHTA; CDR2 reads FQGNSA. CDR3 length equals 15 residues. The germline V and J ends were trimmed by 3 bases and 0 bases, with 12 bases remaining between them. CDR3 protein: CASSFKTESSYEQYF. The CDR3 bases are TGTGCCAGCAGCTTTAAGACGGAGAGCTCCTACGAGCAGTACTTC. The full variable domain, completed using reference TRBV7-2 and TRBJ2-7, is GAGVSQSPSNKVTEKGKDVELRCDPISGHTALYWYRQSLGQGLEFLIYFQGNSAPDKSGLPSDRFSAERTGGSVSTLTIQRTQQEDSAVYLCASSFKTESSYEQYFGPGTRLTVT.

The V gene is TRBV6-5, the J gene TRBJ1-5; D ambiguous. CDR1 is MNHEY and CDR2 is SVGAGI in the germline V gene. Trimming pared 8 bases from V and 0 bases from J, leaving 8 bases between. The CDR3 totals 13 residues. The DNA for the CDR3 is TGTGCCAGCGAGGAGTATAGCAATCAGCCCCAGCATTTT. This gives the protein CASEEYSNQPQHF.

The CDR3 coding sequence is TGTGCCAGCAGCCCGTCTCGCGGAGCGAACACCGGGGAGCTGTTTTTT. Translation gives CASSPSRGANTGELFF. V gene TRBV7-8 combines with J gene TRBJ2-2; D is unresolved. Between the trimmed V and J ends, which lost 5 bases and 0 bases, there was a span of 13 bases. The CDR3 runs 16 residues. Looked up from germline, CDR1 is SGHVS and CDR2 is FQNEAQ.

CDR3 protein: CASRESSYNSPLHF. The CDR3 bases are TGTGCCAGTAGGGAGAGCTCCTATAATTCACCCCTCCACTTT. The chain combines TRBV19 with TRBJ1-6; D remains ambiguous. V was clipped by 6 bases and J by 0 bases, with 6 bases between them. Looked up from germline, CDR1 is LNHDA and CDR2 is SQIVND (reference sequence). There are 14 residues in the CDR3.

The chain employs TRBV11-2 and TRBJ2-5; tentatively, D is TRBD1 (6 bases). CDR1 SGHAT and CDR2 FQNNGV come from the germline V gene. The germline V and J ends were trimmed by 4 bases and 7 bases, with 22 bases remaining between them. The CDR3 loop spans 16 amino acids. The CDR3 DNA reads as TGTGCCAGCAGCTACACCCGAGGACAGTCCTCGGGGACCCAGTACTTC. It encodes CASSYTRGQSSGTQYF.

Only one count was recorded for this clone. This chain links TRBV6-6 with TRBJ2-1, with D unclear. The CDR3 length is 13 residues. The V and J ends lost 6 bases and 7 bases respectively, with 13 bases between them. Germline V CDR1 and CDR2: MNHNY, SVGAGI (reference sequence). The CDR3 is CASSPQGVNEQFF. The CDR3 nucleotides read TGTGCCAGCAGCCCCCAAGGAGTGAATGAGCAGTTCTTC.

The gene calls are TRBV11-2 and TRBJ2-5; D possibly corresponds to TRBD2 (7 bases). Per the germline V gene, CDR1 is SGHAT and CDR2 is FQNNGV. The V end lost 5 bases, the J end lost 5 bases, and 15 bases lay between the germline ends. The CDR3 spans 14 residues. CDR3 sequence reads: CASSPEGGWETQYF. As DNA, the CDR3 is TGTGCCAGCAGCCCAGAGGGGGGGTGGGAGACCCAGTACTTC.

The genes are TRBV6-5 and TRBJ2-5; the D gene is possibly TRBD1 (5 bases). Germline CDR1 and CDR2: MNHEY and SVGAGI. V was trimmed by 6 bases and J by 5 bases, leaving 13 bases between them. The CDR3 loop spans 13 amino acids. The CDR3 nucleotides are TGTGCCAGCAGATCGACAGTAGGGGAGACCCAGTACTTC. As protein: CASRSTVGETQYF.

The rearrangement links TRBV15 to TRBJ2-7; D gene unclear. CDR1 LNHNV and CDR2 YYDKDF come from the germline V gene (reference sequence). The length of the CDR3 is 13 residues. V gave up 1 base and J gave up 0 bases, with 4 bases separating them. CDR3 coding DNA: TGTGCCACCAGCAGAGGGAGCTCCTACGAGCAGTACTTC. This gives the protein CATSRGSSYEQYF.

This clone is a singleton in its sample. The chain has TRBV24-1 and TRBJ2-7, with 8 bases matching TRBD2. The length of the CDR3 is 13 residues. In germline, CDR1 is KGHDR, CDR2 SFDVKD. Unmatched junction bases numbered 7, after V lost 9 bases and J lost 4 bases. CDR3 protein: CATGRAGEYEQYF. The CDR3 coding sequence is TGTGCCACCGGAAGAGCGGGAGAGTACGAGCAGTACTTC.

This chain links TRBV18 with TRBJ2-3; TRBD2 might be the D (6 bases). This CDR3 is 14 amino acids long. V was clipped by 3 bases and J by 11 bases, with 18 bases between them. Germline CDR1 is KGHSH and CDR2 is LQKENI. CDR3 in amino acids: CASSPQNSREEQYF. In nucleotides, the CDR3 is TGTGCCAGCTCACCTCAAAACTCTAGGGAGGAGCAGTATTTT.

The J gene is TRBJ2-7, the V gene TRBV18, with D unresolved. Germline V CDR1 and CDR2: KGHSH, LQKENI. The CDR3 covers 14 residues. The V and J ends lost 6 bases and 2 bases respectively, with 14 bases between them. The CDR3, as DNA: TGTGCCAGCTCCCCCCCCGTCCAGACCTACGAGCAGTACTTC. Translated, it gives CASSPPVQTYEQYF. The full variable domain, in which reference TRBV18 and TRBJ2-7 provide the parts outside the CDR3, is NAGVMQNPRHLVRRRGQEARLRCSPMKGHSHVYWYRQLPEEGLKFMVYLQKENIIDESGMPKERFSAEFPKEGPSILRIQQVVRGDSAAYFCASSPPVQTYEQYFGPGTRLTVT.

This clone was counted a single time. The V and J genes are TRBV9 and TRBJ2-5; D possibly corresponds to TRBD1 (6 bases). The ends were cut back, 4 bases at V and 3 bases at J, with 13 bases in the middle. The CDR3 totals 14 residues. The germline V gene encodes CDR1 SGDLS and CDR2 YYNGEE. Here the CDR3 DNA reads TGTGCCAGCAGCCCAGCACAGGGAGAAGAGACCCAGTACTTC. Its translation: CASSPAQGEETQYF.

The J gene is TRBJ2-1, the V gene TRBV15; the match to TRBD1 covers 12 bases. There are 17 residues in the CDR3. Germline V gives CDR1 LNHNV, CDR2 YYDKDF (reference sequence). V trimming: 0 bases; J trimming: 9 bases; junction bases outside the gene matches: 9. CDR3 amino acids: CATSRDRLGQGASEQFF. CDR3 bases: TGTGCCACCAGCAGAGATCGGTTGGGACAGGGGGCAAGTGAGCAGTTCTTC.

CDR3 bases: TGTGCCAGCAGCTTGGATCCATCCGGGGGTGGTCTGCTAGGCTATGGCTACACCTTC. Residues: CASSLDPSGGGLLGYGYTF. This chain joins TRBV5-5 and TRBJ1-2; D is possibly TRBD1 (5 bases). The CDR3 sequence is 19 residues long. The germline V gene has CDR1 SGHKS and CDR2 YYEKEE (reference sequence). V lost 0 bases and J lost 4, with 25 bases in between.

The CDR3 reads CATSDAGLAGVTDTQYF. The CDR3 DNA reads as TGTGCCACCAGTGACGCTGGACTAGCGGGAGTCACAGATACGCAGTATTTT. The genes are TRBV24-1 and TRBJ2-3, with TRBD2 matching over 13 bases. There are 17 residues in the CDR3. The ends lost 4 bases at V and 2 bases at J; junction bases unmatched: 5. The germline CDR1 and CDR2 sequences are KGHDR and SFDVKD.